This entry features one T cell receptor (beta chain) sequence. What antigen it recognizes has not been identified. This entry belongs to a study of T cells expressing NK-cell markers (dated by TCRdb to 2020 to 2022). General notes on the study: TCR beta-chain repertoires were profiled in sorted CD3+CD56+NKG2C+, CD3+CD56+NKG2C- and CD3+CD56-NKG2C+ T-cell subsets from eight donors. Among the eight sequenced donors, seven were HCMV-seropositive and one was HCMV-seronegative. The study sequenced eight donors, all healthy volunteers chosen at random: three men and five women. The libraries were sequenced on Illumina HiSeq 2000/2500, MiSeq or NextSeq, producing 2 x 150 bp reads.

HCMV-specific IgG was detected in serum with a commercial ELISA kit to determine HCMV serostatus. Ficoll density gradient centrifugation was used to isolate peripheral blood mononuclear cells from blood. From the cysteine up to the phenylalanine, the CDR3 has a length of 15 residues. A DNA sequence was not provided. Per the germline V gene (reference sequence), SGHKS is the CDR1 and YYEKEE is the CDR2. Data came from an Illumina HiSeq 2000. TCR beta cDNA libraries were made by 5'RACE template switching that added a universal primer site and unique molecular identifiers. cDNA synthesis was primed from the TCR beta constant segment and was followed by two successive PCR amplification steps. The source study handled its data this way. Reads were demultiplexed and grouped by UMI with MIGEC, and clonotypes were assembled and quantified with MiTCR. To exclude erroneous sequences, only TCR cDNA sequences supported by at least two reads were retained. The tcR package was used for downstream repertoire analysis, and clonotypes were matched across fractions by CDR3 nucleotide sequence plus V segment. VDJmatch was used to annotate antigen specificity against VDJdb, with one amino acid substitution in CDR3 permitted. TCRdb reprocessed the reads, reporting each CDR3 protein sequence once and no DNA. The V and J calls come from TCRdb's annotation, not from the publication. The sample's clone listing holds about 460,000 distinct CDR3 sequences. Together, the top ten hold about 1.5% of the sample.

Overall study outcomes, separate from this receptor: In more than five donors, the dominant CD3+CD56+NKG2C+ clonotypes ranked among the top 10 CD8+ clonotypes, making up about 1.0-8% of CD8+ T cells. Whether the expanded NKG2C-expressing T cell clones were specific for HCMV antigens was left unclear. Those dominant clonotypes were again the most abundant among CD3+CD56-NKG2C+ cells in a few donors, at about 25-65%.

This sequence uses TRBV5-5 and TRBJ2-2. The sample taken for sequencing was blood T cells: a sorted CD56 or NKG2C T cell subset, CD4+ or CD8+ T cells, or bulk PBMC T cells (not recorded which). This TCR was sampled from a woman between 45 and 65 years old in good health. Donor details come from another sample of the same person, matched by shared clones. The CDR3 region: CASSLGHLVAGELFF. Reference TRBV5-5 and TRBJ2-2 proteins supply the regions before and after the CDR3; the full variable domain is: DAGVTQSPTHLIKTRGQQVTLRCSPISGHKSVSWYQQVLGQGPQFIFQYYEKEERGRGNFPDRFSARQFPNYSSELNVNALLLGDSALYLCASSLGHLVAGELFFGEGSRLTVL.